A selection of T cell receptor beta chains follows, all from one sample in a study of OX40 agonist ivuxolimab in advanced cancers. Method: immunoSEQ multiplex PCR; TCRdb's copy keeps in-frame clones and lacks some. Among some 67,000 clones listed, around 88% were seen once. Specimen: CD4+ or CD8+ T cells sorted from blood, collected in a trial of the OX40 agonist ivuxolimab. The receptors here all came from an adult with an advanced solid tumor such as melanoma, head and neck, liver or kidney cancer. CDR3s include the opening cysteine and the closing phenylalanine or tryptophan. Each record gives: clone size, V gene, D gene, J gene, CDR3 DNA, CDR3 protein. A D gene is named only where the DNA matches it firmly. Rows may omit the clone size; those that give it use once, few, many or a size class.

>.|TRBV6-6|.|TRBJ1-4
TGTGCCAGCACTCCTGGGGACCAGTTAAGGAATGAAAAACTGTTTTTT
CASTPGDQLRNEKLFF
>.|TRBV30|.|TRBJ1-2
TGTGCCTACCGGGAACTCTATGGCTACACCTTC
CAYRELYGYTF
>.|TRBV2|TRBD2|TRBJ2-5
TGTGCCAGCAGCTGGGGACTAGCGGGGGCCCCGGAGACCCAGTACTTC
CASSWGLAGAPETQYF
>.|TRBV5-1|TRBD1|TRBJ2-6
TGCGCCAGCAGACCATGGACAGGGGGCGATGGGGCCAACGTCCTGACTTTC
CASRPWTGGDGANVLTF
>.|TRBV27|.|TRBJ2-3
TGTGCCAGCAGTTGGGGGGGGCTGACAGATACGCAGTATTTT
CASSWGGLTDTQYF
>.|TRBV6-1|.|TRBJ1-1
TGTGCCAGCAGTGAGGGGAGGCTGGCACCTGCCGAAGCTTTCTTT
CASSEGRLAPAEAFF
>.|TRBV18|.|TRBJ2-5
TGTGCCAGCTCACCACCTACAGGATCGGAGACCCAGTACTTC
CASSPPTGSETQYF
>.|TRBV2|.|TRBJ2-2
TGTGCCAGCACTAAGGACAGTTATTTAACTGGGGGGGAGCTGTTTTTT
CASTKDSYLTGGELFF
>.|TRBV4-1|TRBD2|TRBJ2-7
TGCGCCAGCAGCCAACATCTAGCGGGGGGCTACGAGCAGTACTTC
CASSQHLAGGYEQYF
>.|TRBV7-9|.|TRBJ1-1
TGTGCCAGCAGCTTAGGCCCCGGGGGGGCAATTAACACTGAAGCTTTCTTT
CASSLGPGGAINTEAFF
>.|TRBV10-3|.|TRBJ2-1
TGTGCCATCAGTGCGGGGGACGCCTACAATGAGCAGTTCTTC
CAISAGDAYNEQFF
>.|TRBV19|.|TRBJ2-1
TGTGCCAGTAGCCTTTTCCGGTACAATGAGCAGTTCTTC
CASSLFRYNEQFF
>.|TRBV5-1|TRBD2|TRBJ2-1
TGCGCCAGCAGCCGTAGCGGGGGAAACAATGAGCAGTTCTTC
CASSRSGGNNEQFF
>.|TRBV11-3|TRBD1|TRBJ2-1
TGTGCCAGCAGCTTGACAGGGGGTGGTTACAATGAGCAGTTCTTC
CASSLTGGGYNEQFF
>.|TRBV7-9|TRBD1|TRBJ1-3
TGTGCCAGCACCAGGGGACAGCCGCGCTCTGGAAACACCATATATTTT
CASTRGQPRSGNTIYF
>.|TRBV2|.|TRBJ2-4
TGTGCCAGCAGTGACCGGGACACAATCCTAGCCAAAAACATTCAGTACTTC
CASSDRDTILAKNIQYF
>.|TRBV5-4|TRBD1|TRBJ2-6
TGTGCCAGCAGCCGACATCCCGGGACAGGGCTTAGTGGGGCCAACGTCCTGACTTTC
CASSRHPGTGLSGANVLTF
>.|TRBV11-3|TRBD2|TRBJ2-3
TGTGCCAGCAGCTTAGATCGGGCTAGCGGAGATACGCAGTATTTT
CASSLDRASGDTQYF
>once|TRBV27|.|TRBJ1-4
TGTGCCAGCAGCAGACAGCAAAATGAAAAACTGTTTTTT
CASSRQQNEKLFF
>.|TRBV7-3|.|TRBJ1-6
TGTGCCAGCAGCTCGGGACAAGATAATTCACCCCTCCACTTT
CASSSGQDNSPLHF
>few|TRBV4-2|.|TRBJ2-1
TGTGCCAGCAGCCAGGGGGCCTCCTACAATGAGCAGTTCTTC
CASSQGASYNEQFF
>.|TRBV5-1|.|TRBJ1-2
TGCGCCAGCAGCCCGCAGGTGGTCTATGGCTACACCTTC
CASSPQVVYGYTF
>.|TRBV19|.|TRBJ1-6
TGTGCCAGTAGTATCTACATGGGATCGGCACCCCTCCACTTT
CASSIYMGSAPLHF
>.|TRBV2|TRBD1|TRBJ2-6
TGTGCCAGCAGTCAGGGGGTCTCTGGGGCCAACGTCCTGACTTTC
CASSQGVSGANVLTF
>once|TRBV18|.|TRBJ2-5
TGTGCCAGCTCACCTACCCGAGGAGGGGGTCTCCAAGAGACCCAGTACTTC
CASSPTRGGGLQETQYF
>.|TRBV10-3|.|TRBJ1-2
TGTGCCATCAGTGAGAGGGCAGGGGACTATGGCTACACCTTC
CAISERAGDYGYTF
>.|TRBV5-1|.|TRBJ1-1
TGCGCCAGCAGCCCGTTGGGGCGGACTGAAGCTTTCTTT
CASSPLGRTEAFF
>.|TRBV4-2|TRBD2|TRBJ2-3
TGTGCCAGCAGCCGTACTAGCGGGGGGGCGGGAGATACGCAGTATTTT
CASSRTSGGAGDTQYF
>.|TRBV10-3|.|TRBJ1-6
TGTGCCATCAGTGAGTCGACTGGGTATAATTCACCCCTCCACTTT
CAISESTGYNSPLHF
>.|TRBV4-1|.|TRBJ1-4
TGCGCCAGCAGCTACGCCCGGACTCTTAATGAAAAACTGTTTTTT
CASSYARTLNEKLFF
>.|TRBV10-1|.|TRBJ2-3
TGCGCCAGCAGGTCAGGCACAGGTACAGATACGCAGTATTTT
CASRSGTGTDTQYF
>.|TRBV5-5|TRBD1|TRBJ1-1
TGTGCCAGCAGACGCACCGGGACAGGGGCAACAAACACTGAAGCTTTCTTT
CASRRTGTGATNTEAFF
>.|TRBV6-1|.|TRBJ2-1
TGTGCCAGCAGTGCGGGGGTCTCCTACAATGAGCAGTTCTTC
CASSAGVSYNEQFF
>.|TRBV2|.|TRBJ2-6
TGTGCCAGCAGTGAAGCGGGATCCTCCCTGACTTTC
CASSEAGSSLTF
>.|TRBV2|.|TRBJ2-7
TGTGCCAGCAGTGAAGGGGTCCCATCCTACGAGCAGTACTTC
CASSEGVPSYEQYF
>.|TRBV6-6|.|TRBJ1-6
TGTGCCAGCAGGGCCGGGACCTTTAATTCACCCCTCCACTTT
CASRAGTFNSPLHF
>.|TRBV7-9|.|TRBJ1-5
TGTGCCAGCAGCCCGGACACTCCTGCACAGCCCCAGCATTTT
CASSPDTPAQPQHF
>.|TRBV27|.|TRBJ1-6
TGTGCCAGCAGTTTAGCGGGAGGCTCCTATAATTCACCCCTCCACTTT
CASSLAGGSYNSPLHF
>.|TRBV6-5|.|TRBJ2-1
TGTGCCAGCAGGATCGACAGTTACAATGAGCAGTTCTTC
CASRIDSYNEQFF
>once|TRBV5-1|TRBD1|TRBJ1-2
TGCGCCAGCAGCTTATCCCTCGGGACAGGGAACCATGGCTACACCTTC
CASSLSLGTGNHGYTF
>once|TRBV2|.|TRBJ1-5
TGTGCCAGCAGTGATTCAGTTTATAGCAATCAGCCCCAGCATTTT
CASSDSVYSNQPQHF
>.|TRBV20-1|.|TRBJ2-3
TGCAGTGCTAGTCGTGCAGATACGCAGTATTTT
CSASRADTQYF
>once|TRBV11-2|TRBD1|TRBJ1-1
TGTGCCAGCAGCTTAGAGTCGGGACAGGGGGCCGCAAAAGCTTTCTTT
CASSLESGQGAAKAFF
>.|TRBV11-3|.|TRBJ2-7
TGTGCCAGCAGCTTAGAGGACAGCTACGAGCAGTACTTC
CASSLEDSYEQYF